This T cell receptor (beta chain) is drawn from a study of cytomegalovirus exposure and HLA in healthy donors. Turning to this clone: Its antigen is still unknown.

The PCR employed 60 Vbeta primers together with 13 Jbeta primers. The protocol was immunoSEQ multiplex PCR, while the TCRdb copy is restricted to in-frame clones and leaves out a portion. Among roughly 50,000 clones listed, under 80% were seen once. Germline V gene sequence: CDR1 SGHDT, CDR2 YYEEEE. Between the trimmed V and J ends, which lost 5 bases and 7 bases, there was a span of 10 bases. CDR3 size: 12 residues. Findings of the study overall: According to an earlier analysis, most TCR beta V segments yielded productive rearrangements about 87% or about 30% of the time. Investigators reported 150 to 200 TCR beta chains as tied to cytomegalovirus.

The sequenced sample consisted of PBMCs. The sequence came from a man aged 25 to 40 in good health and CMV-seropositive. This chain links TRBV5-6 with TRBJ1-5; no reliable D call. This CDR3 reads CASSREAQPQHF. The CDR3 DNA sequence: TGTGCCAGCAGTCGAGAGGCCCAGCCCCAGCATTTT.